These 8 T cell receptor beta chains were sequenced from one sample in a study of blood T cell repertoires in COVID-19. Profiled with immunoSEQ multiplex PCR; TCRdb holds only in-frame clones, not every one. This sample carries tens of thousands of clones, approximately 80% of them seen once, and the ten largest clones take about 15%. Material for sequencing was peripheral blood. These receptors all come from a woman in her 70s with acute or convalescent COVID-19.

This clone was seen just once. The chain couples TRBV12-3 or TRBV12-4 to TRBJ1-3; D gene unclear. Trimming removed 8 bases at V and 2 bases at J, with 4 bases between. The CDR3 covers 11 residues. The CDR3 sequence is CASGPGNTIYF. The CDR3 DNA sequence: TGTGCCAGCGGGCCTGGAAACACCATATATTTT.

This chain links TRBV13 with TRBJ2-7, with no clear D. Germline V gene data show CDR1 as PRHDT and CDR2 as FYEKMQ (reference sequence). The CDR3 sequence is 14 residues long. The V end lost 1 base, the J end lost 2 bases, and 9 bases lay between the germline ends. The chain's CDR3 is CASSLAVPPYEQYF. The CDR3 region has the DNA TGTGCCAGCAGCTTAGCGGTTCCCCCCTACGAGCAGTACTTC.

In this sample, this clone turned up a few times. This sequence joins TRBV18 and TRBJ2-1; 7 nucleotides agree with TRBD1. The germline V gene encodes CDR1 KGHSH and CDR2 LQKENI. The CDR3 sequence is 15 residues long. V trimming: 2 bases; J trimming: 8 bases; junction bases outside the gene matches: 9. CDR3: CASSPESGGIYEQFF. CDR3 bases: TGTGCCAGCTCACCAGAGTCAGGGGGTATATATGAGCAGTTCTTC.

V usage is TRBV28 and J usage is TRBJ2-5; D is possibly TRBD2 (6 bases). The length of the CDR3 is 15 residues. Trimming cost V 6 bases and J 4 bases, with 18 bases left between them. Germline CDR1 and CDR2: MDHEN and SYDVKM. CDR3 region: CASRMYGGGRETQYF. DNA of the CDR3: TGTGCCAGCAGAATGTACGGGGGAGGAAGAGAGACCCAGTACTTC.

The genes are TRBV7-2 and TRBJ1-4, with D unclear. Trimming shortened V by 4 bases and J by 10 bases, and 10 bases separated the two germline ends. This CDR3 has 12 amino acids. Germline lookup yields CDR1 SGHTA and CDR2 FQGNSA. The CDR3 protein is CASSYSEGKLFF. The CDR3 DNA follows: TGTGCCAGCAGCTACTCCGAGGGAAAACTGTTTTTT.

The chain joins TRBV5-8 to TRBJ2-3, with 14 bases fitting TRBD2. Germline CDR1 reads SGHTS; CDR2 reads YDEGEE. The CDR3 sequence is 17 residues long. The V and J ends lost 4 bases and 2 bases, in that order; junction bases with no gene match: 6. The CDR3 DNA follows: TGTGCCAGCAGCCCGGGACTAGCGGGAGCCCTCACAGATACGCAGTATTTT. Amino acid sequence: CASSPGLAGALTDTQYF.

The V and J genes are TRBV19 and TRBJ2-3, with 8 positions matching TRBD1. Germline CDR1 and CDR2: LNHDA and SQIVND (reference sequence). The ends lost 0 bases at V and 4 bases at J; junction bases unmatched: 12. The length of the CDR3 is 18 residues. The CDR3 coding sequence is TGTGCCAGTAGTATAGAAGGCGGGACAGGAGTCAACCCAGATACGCAGTATTTT. Its translation is CASSIEGGTGVNPDTQYF.

The genes are TRBV6-5 and TRBJ1-2; perhaps TRBD1 as D (5 bases). The CDR3 is made up of 13 amino acids. From germline, CDR1 is MNHEY and CDR2 SVGAGI. The germline V and J ends were trimmed by 4 bases and 4 bases, with 10 bases remaining between them. This CDR3 is CASSSGFSYGYTF. The CDR3 DNA reads TGTGCCAGCAGTTCAGGGTTCAGCTATGGCTACACCTTC.